This is a list of T cell receptor beta chains from one sample in a study of a mutant IDH1 vaccine in newly diagnosed glioma. Their specific antigens are unknown. Assay: immunoSEQ multiplex PCR; the TCRdb copy retains only in-frame clones and omits some. The sample includes approximately 79,000 clones, 85% to 90% of them seen just once. The sample was PBMCs, taken from a glioma patient whose treatment included an IDH1 peptide vaccine. The receptors derive from a woman between 50 and 59 years old with glioma. The CDR3 runs from the conserved cysteine through the conserved F or W. The D gene is left open where the match is weak. A clone size is listed for some rows: how often the clone was seen (once, few, many), or a class if it is expanded.

NA,TRBJ2-1,TRBV6-1,NA,CATPQLSGEQFF,TGTGCCACCCCGCAATTGTCCGGTGAGCAGTTCTTC
few,TRBJ1-6,TRBV2,NA,CASTSPLHF,TGTGCCAGCACTTCACCCCTCCACTTT
NA,TRBJ2-7,TRBV9,NA,CASSVGTATYEQYF,TGTGCCAGCAGCGTTGGGACCGCAACCTACGAGCAGTACTTC
few,TRBJ2-1,TRBV5-4,TRBD1,CASSHGTDPYNEQFF,TGTGCCAGCAGCCATGGGACAGACCCTTACAATGAGCAGTTCTTC
once,TRBJ1-1,TRBV28,NA,CASSTGGLNTEAFF,TGTGCCAGCAGCACCGGAGGGCTGAACACTGAAGCTTTCTTT
NA,TRBJ1-5,TRBV28,TRBD1,CASSDRDVWPNFQPQHF,TGTGCCAGCAGTGACAGGGATGTTTGGCCCAACTTTCAGCCCCAGCATTTT
few,TRBJ1-2,TRBV14,TRBD1,CASSQDRYDRDGYTF,TGTGCCAGCAGCCAAGATCGCTATGACAGGGACGGCTACACCTTC
NA,TRBJ2-7,TRBV5-6,NA,CATQNGYTLTYEQYF,TGTGCCACCCAGAATGGATATACCCTAACCTACGAGCAGTACTTC
NA,TRBJ2-7,TRBV19,NA,CASSRGGSSYEQYF,TGTGCCAGTAGTCGGGGCGGAAGCTCCTACGAGCAGTACTTC
NA,TRBJ2-3,TRBV18,NA,CASSPPGPRLQYF,TGTGCCAGCTCACCACCGGGACCCCGTTTGCAGTATTTT
NA,TRBJ2-1,TRBV6-5,NA,CASSYSSGNNEQFF,TGTGCCAGCAGTTACTCATCGGGGAACAATGAGCAGTTCTTC
NA,TRBJ2-1,TRBV30,NA,CAWTVIGNEQFF,TGTGCCTGGACTGTTATTGGGAATGAGCAGTTCTTC
NA,TRBJ1-4,TRBV27,TRBD1,CASSLGGAEEKLFF,TGTGCCAGCAGTCTAGGGGGCGCGGAAGAAAAACTGTTTTTT
NA,TRBJ1-6,TRBV2,TRBD1,CASMGGQVIYSPLHF,TGTGCCAGCATGGGTGGACAGGTGATATATTCACCCCTCCACTTT
few,TRBJ1-5,TRBV6-1,TRBD1,CASSGQGAGQPQHF,TGTGCCAGCAGTGGGCAGGGGGCCGGTCAGCCCCAGCATTTT
once,TRBJ2-1,TRBV2,NA,CASSSYNEQFF,TGTGCCAGCTCCTCCTACAATGAGCAGTTCTTC
NA,TRBJ1-1,TRBV7-3,TRBD1,CASSSQGMNTEAFF,TGTGCCAGCAGCTCACAGGGGATGAACACTGAAGCTTTCTTT
once,TRBJ2-3,TRBV6-5,NA,CASSYFALASTDTQYF,TGTGCCAGCAGTTACTTCGCACTAGCTAGCACAGATACGCAGTATTTT
NA,TRBJ1-2,TRBV15,NA,CATRDGGDPYGYTF,TGTGCCACCAGAGACGGAGGGGATCCCTATGGCTACACCTTC
NA,TRBJ2-3,TRBV29-1,NA,CSVEEGARNTQYF,TGCAGCGTTGAAGAGGGGGCGCGTAATACGCAGTATTTT
NA,TRBJ2-1,TRBV6-6,NA,CASSLLADEQFF,TGTGCCAGCAGCCTGCTAGCCGATGAGCAGTTCTTC
NA,TRBJ2-1,TRBV10-2,TRBD2,CASSARLAGGPNEQFF,TGCGCCAGCAGTGCGAGACTAGCGGGAGGGCCGAATGAGCAGTTCTTC
NA,TRBJ2-5,TRBV6-6,TRBD2,CASKRRGGSASETQYF,TGTGCCAGCAAACGACGGGGCGGGAGTGCTTCCGAGACCCAGTACTTC
NA,TRBJ2-7,TRBV7-9,NA,CASSLAQNYEQYF,TGTGCCAGCAGCTTAGCACAGAACTACGAGCAGTACTTC
NA,TRBJ2-5,TRBV6-5,NA,CASSYSGRGRETQYF,TGTGCCAGCAGTTACTCGGGTAGGGGGAGGGAGACCCAGTACTTC
NA,TRBJ1-2,TRBV18,NA,CASSPRTSDGYTF,TGTGCCAGCTCACCAAGGACCAGTGATGGCTACACCTTC
NA,TRBJ1-4,TRBV11-2,NA,CASSSLDGNNEKLFF,TGTGCCAGCAGCTCCCTTGACGGAAATAATGAAAAACTGTTTTTT
NA,TRBJ2-2,TRBV5-4,NA,CASSNRAPTTGELFF,TGTGCCAGCAGCAACAGGGCCCCGACCACCGGGGAGCTGTTTTTT
NA,TRBJ1-4,TRBV5-1,NA,CASSFGPSGVNEKLFF,TGCGCCAGCAGCTTTGGGCCCTCGGGGGTTAATGAAAAACTGTTTTTT